Presented here are 4 T cell receptor beta chains from one specimen sequenced in a study of brain T cells in children with intractable seizures. Only cases whose brain tissue showed the highest T cell transcript signatures were sequenced. TCRdb keeps only in-frame clones here, not all; method: immunoSEQ multiplex PCR. The table records 1,500 to 2,500 clones, approximately 80% of them present only once. Specimen: resected brain tissue, collected at surgery. These receptors were collected from a girl aged 2 to 10 with tuberous sclerosis and intractable seizures.

Turning to this clone: At the DNA level, this CDR3 is encoded by other sequences in the same sample as well. The chain combines TRBV29-1 with TRBJ2-1, with D perhaps TRBD1 or TRBD2 (6 bases each). Germline values: CDR1 SQVTM, CDR2 ANQGSEA. CDR3 length equals 16 residues. The germline V and J ends were trimmed by 0 bases and 0 bases, with 12 bases remaining between them. CDR3 region: CSVEDGGPSSYNEQFF. CDR3 sequence (DNA): TGCAGCGTTGAAGATGGGGGGCCGAGCTCCTACAATGAGCAGTTCTTC.

The chain is built from TRBV19 and TRBJ1-5; 8 bases match TRBD1. Germline CDR1 and CDR2: LNHDA and SQIVND (reference sequence). The CDR3 runs to 15 residues. Germline trimming cut 5 bases from V and 1 base from J; bases unmatched to any gene: 4. CDR3 sequence reads: CASSQSGGSNQPQHF. In nucleotides, the CDR3 is TGTGCCAGTAGTCAGTCAGGGGGCAGCAATCAGCCCCAGCATTTT.

This clone was picked up a small number of times. CDR3 loop: CASSITQATNEKLFF. The CDR3 region has the DNA TGTGCCAGCAGTATAACCCAGGCAACTAATGAAAAACTGTTTTTT. The chain recombines TRBV27 with TRBJ1-4; D uncertain. Trimming stripped 5 bases from V and 0 bases from J, with 10 bases between. CDR3 size: 15 residues. Germline CDR1 is MNHEY and CDR2 is SMNVEV (reference sequence).

The genes are TRBV6-6 and TRBJ1-2; D is possibly TRBD1 (6 bases). CDR1 and CDR2 from the germline V gene are MNHNY and SVGAGI (reference sequence). The CDR3 sequence is 13 residues long. With 8 bases removed from V and 3 bases from J, the gap between germline ends came to 13 bases. CDR3 nucleotide sequence: TGTGCCAGCGGTGGGGACACCTACTATGGCTACACCTTC. Amino acid sequence: CASGGDTYYGYTF.